The 2 T cell receptor beta chains reported below all come from one sample, sequenced in a study of T-cell memory formation after mild COVID-19. One entry per CDR3 protein, called by TCRdb with MiXCR from the 5' RACE reads. The sample records about 560,000 distinct CDR3 sequences, about 18% being singletons. The sequencing input was PBMCs or a T cell subset sorted from them (not recorded which). Receptors were obtained from an adult woman who had mild COVID-19 (a few samples of this study predate the infection). Cell type and time point are not known.

The gene calls are TRBV12-3 or TRBV12-4 and TRBJ1-6; a weak D match, TRBD1 (6 bases). The CDR3 consists of 14 residues. The V end lost 8 bases, the J end lost 8 bases, and 16 bases lay between the germline ends. The CDR3 spells CASRWSDSDSPLHF. CDR3 sequence (DNA): TGTGCCAGCCGCTGGTCGGACAGCGATTCACCCCTCCACTTT.

The V and J genes are TRBV21-1 and TRBJ2-1; the table's D gene call, TRBD2, was not cross checked with the DNA. TRBV21-1 is a listed pseudogene. This CDR3 is 16 amino acids long. This CDR3 is CASSKDRLVVENEQFF. The CDR3 bases are TGTGCCAGCAGCAAAGACCGGCTAGTGGTCGAGAATGAGCAGTTCTTC.